The present TCR beta chain was sequenced within a study of T cells in Graves' hyperthyroidism and ophthalmopathy. Study details: Sampling of peripheral blood happened at initial diagnosis, prior to any treatment.

The CDR3 regions of TCR beta were amplified from RNA transcripts. First-round RT-PCR targeting the TCR CDR3 was performed with the HTBI primer set. TCRdb reprocessed the multiplex PCR reads via MiXCR and lists one record per CDR3 protein. The table lists about 180,000 distinct CDR3 sequences, approximately 15% of them singletons. This clonotype was counted a few times. The V segment lost 0 bases and the J segment 3 bases; nucleotides outside the gene matches: 2. CDR1 SGDLS and CDR2 YYNGEE come from the germline V gene. The CDR3 has 17 residues. Fresh 10 ml peripheral blood yielded PBMCs. Source material: blood. The sequence was collected from a woman aged 45-65 years with Graves' hyperthyroidism. The rearrangement joins TRBV9 to TRBJ2-6; 11 nucleotides align to TRBD1. The CDR3 loop is CASSVGTGGFGANVLTF. CDR3 sequence (DNA): TGTGCCAGCAGCGTAGGGACAGGGGGCTTTGGGGCCAACGTCCTGACTTTC.